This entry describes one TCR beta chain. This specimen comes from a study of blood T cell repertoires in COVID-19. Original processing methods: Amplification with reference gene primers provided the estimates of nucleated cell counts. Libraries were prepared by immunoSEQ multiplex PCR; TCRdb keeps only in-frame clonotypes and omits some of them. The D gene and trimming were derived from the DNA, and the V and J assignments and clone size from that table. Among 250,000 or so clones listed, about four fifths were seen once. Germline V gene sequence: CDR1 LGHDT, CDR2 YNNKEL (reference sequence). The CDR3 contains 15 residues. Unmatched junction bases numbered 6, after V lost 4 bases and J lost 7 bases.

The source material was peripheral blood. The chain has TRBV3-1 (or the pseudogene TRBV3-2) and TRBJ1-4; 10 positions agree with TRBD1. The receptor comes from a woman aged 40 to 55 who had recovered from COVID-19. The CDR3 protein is CASSRQGAPGEKLFF. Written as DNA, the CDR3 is TGTGCCAGCAGCCGACAGGGGGCACCGGGTGAAAAACTGTTTTTT.